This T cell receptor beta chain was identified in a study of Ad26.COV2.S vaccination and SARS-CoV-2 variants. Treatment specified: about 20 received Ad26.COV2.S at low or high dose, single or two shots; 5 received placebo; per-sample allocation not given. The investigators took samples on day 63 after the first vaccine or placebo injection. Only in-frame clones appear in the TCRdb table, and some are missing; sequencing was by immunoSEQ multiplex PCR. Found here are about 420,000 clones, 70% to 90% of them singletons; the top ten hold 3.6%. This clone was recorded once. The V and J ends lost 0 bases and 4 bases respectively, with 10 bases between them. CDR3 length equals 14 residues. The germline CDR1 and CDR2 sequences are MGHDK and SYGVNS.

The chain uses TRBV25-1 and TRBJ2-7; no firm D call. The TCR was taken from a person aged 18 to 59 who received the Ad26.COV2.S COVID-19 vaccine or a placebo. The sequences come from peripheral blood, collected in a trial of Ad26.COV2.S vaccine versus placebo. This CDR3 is CASSEYRTVYEQYF. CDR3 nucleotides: TGTGCCAGCAGTGAATATCGAACAGTTTACGAGCAGTACTTC.